The next 27 T cell receptor beta chains were all read from a single sample in a study of blood T cell repertoires in COVID-19. This table comes from immunoSEQ multiplex PCR, and its TCRdb copy is limited to in-frame clones, with some not included. Here the sample spans 300,000 or so clones, around nine tenths being singletons. Sequenced material: PBMCs or T cells enriched from blood (not recorded which). These TCRs come from a woman between 45 and 65 years old who had been exposed to COVID-19.

The V and J genes are TRBV20-1 and TRBJ1-1; D is unclear. Trimming left V 3 bases short and J 2 bases short, with 4 bases between. CDR1 and CDR2 from the germline V gene are DFQATT and SNEGSKA (reference sequence). The CDR3 contains 11 residues. CDR3 DNA sequence: TGCAGTGCTAGTCTTAACACTGAAGCTTTCTTT. This encodes CSASLNTEAFF.

This clone was counted once. The gene calls are TRBV6-2 or TRBV6-3 and TRBJ1-2; 9 positions match TRBD1. Germline V gene data show CDR1 as MNHEY and CDR2 as SVGEGT. With 2 bases clipped from V and 2 bases from J, the junction kept 6 bases outside the gene matches. This CDR3 region has 16 residues. As DNA, the CDR3 is TGTGCCAGCAGTTACACCCCCGGGACAGGGAACTATGGCTACACCTTC. Amino acids: CASSYTPGTGNYGYTF.

V is TRBV3-1 (or the pseudogene TRBV3-2) and J is TRBJ1-2, with TRBD1 matching over 8 bases. This CDR3 contains 14 residues. With 3 bases clipped from V and 1 base from J, the junction kept 1 base outside the gene matches. Germline CDR1 is LGHDT and CDR2 is YNNKEL (reference sequence). The CDR3 DNA sequence: TGTGCCAGCAGCCACGGACAGGGTAACTATGGCTACACCTTC. It codes for CASSHGQGNYGYTF.

The CDR3 sequence is CASSQAPQATYEQYF. The CDR3 nucleotides are TGCGCCAGCAGCCAAGCCCCGCAGGCTACCTACGAGCAGTACTTC. The genes are TRBV4-1 and TRBJ2-7; unclear D gene. Trimming pared 1 base from V and 2 bases from J, leaving 12 bases between. CDR3 size: 15 residues. Per the germline V gene, CDR1 is MGHRA and CDR2 is YSYEKL.

The chain combines TRBV2 with TRBJ1-1; 9 positions agree with TRBD1. With V trimmed by 7 bases and J by 4 bases, 10 bases remained unmatched. CDR1 and CDR2 from the germline V gene are SNHLY and FYNNEI. There are 15 residues in the CDR3. The CDR3 is CASTQEGTGSTEAFF. The CDR3, as DNA: TGTGCCAGCACCCAGGAGGGGACAGGGAGCACTGAAGCTTTCTTT.

V and J are TRBV7-2 and TRBJ1-5; D might be TRBD1 (6 bases). The V gene lost 5 bases and the J gene lost 4 bases, with 18 bases spanning the gap. Germline-derived CDR1 and CDR2 are SGHTA and FQGNSA. The CDR3 length is 16 residues. The CDR3 reads CASSATAGDVNQPQHF. CDR3 sequence (DNA): TGTGCCAGCAGCGCCACCGCAGGGGATGTAAATCAGCCCCAGCATTTT.

The gene calls are TRBV12-5 and TRBJ2-7, with 8 bases fitting TRBD1. Trimming removed 7 bases from V and 2 bases from J; junction bases left unmatched: 7. Germline V gene sequence: CDR1 LGHNT, CDR2 FRNRAP. The CDR3 has 14 residues. The CDR3 region is CASAPRGQAYEQYF. DNA of the CDR3: TGTGCTAGTGCCCCTCGGGGACAGGCCTACGAGCAGTACTTC.

The rearrangement uses TRBV28 and TRBJ1-1; D gene unclear. V lost 6 bases and J lost 9, with 17 bases in between. Germline V gene sequence: CDR1 MDHEN, CDR2 SYDVKM. The CDR3 spans 13 residues. CDR3 region: CASSIPNPGKAFF. The CDR3 region has the DNA TGTGCCAGCAGCATCCCAAACCCCGGGAAAGCTTTCTTT.

This chain connects TRBV7-9 to TRBJ2-1; 9 positions agree with TRBD1. The trim removed 4 bases at V and 9 bases at J, leaving 10 bases unmatched. The V gene's germline CDR1 is SEHNR and CDR2 FQNEAQ (reference sequence). The CDR3 totals 15 residues. The CDR3 spells CASSWGTGTIGEQFF. CDR3 DNA: TGTGCCAGCAGCTGGGGGACAGGGACAATCGGTGAGCAGTTCTTC. The entire variable domain, with the rest obtained from reference TRBV7-9 and TRBJ2-1, is as follows: DTGVSQNPRHKITKRGQNVTFRCDPISEHNRLYWYRQTLGQGPEFLTYFQNEAQLEKSRLLSDRFSAERPKGSFSTLEIQRTEQGDSAMYLCASSWGTGTIGEQFFGPGTRLTVL.

The V call is TRBV4-2, the J call TRBJ2-5; 10 bases match TRBD2. This CDR3 region has 17 residues. V trimming: 1 base; J trimming: 5 bases; junction bases outside the gene matches: 10. In germline, CDR1 is LGHNA, CDR2 YNFKEQ. The CDR3 region has the DNA TGTGCCAGCAGCCAAGGCGAAGGAGCGGGGGGGGCGGAGACCCAGTACTTC. Its translation is CASSQGEGAGGAETQYF.

The sample holds one count of this clone. The rearrangement links TRBV7-8 to TRBJ2-2; TRBD2 agrees at 8 bases. This CDR3 has 17 residues. J lost 3 bases, V lost 5 bases, and 11 bases had no gene match. Germline CDR1 is SGHVS and CDR2 is FQNEAQ. CDR3 DNA: TGTGCCAGCAGCCCGATGGGAGCGGGGGAATACACCGGGGAGCTGTTTTTT. Its translation is CASSPMGAGEYTGELFF. Looking up the rest from reference TRBV7-8 and TRBJ2-2 gives the full variable domain: GAGVSQSPRYKVAKRGQDVALRCDPISGHVSLFWYQQALGQGPEFLTYFQNEAQLDKSGLPSDRFFAERPEGSVSTLKIQRTQQEDSAVYLCASSPMGAGEYTGELFFGEGSRLTVL.

The DNA of the CDR3 is TGTGCCAGCAGTGTGACAGGGGGAGTAGCTAACTATGGCTACACCTTC. As protein: CASSVTGGVANYGYTF. V usage is TRBV3-1 (or the pseudogene TRBV3-2) and J usage is TRBJ1-2; 9 bases map to TRBD1. There are 16 residues in the CDR3. The J segment lost 0 bases and the V segment lost 6 bases, leaving 8 bases of the junction unmatched. Germline V CDR1 and CDR2: LGHDT, YNNKEL (reference sequence).

CDR3: CAWSVRGADSYEQYF. In DNA, the CDR3 is TGTGCCTGGAGTGTACGTGGGGCGGACTCCTACGAGCAGTACTTC. This chain joins TRBV30 and TRBJ2-7, with D perhaps TRBD1 (5 bases). V lost 0 bases and J 0 bases, leaving 12 bases between the germline ends. The CDR3 covers 15 residues. In germline, CDR1 is GTSNPN, CDR2 SVGIG (reference sequence).

This clone has only a few counts. The V gene is TRBV7-9, the J gene TRBJ2-7, with D perhaps TRBD1 (6 bases). Trimming shortened V by 5 bases and J by 2 bases, and 22 bases separated the two germline ends. Germline-derived CDR1 and CDR2 are SEHNR and FQNEAQ (reference sequence). The CDR3 covers 17 residues. This CDR3 is CASSPRAGDEAPYEQYF. For the CDR3, the DNA is TGTGCCAGCAGCCCTCGGGCAGGGGACGAAGCACCCTACGAGCAGTACTTC.

This sequence joins TRBV11-2 and TRBJ1-4; 8 bases map to TRBD1. Germline values: CDR1 SGHAT, CDR2 FQNNGV. V shed 3 bases, J shed 8 bases, and the junction held 2 bases outside the gene matches. This CDR3 has 13 residues. CDR3 sequence (DNA): TGTGCCAGCAGCTTGGGACAGGAAGAAAAACTGTTTTTT. Translating gives CASSLGQEEKLFF.

The V call is TRBV3-1 (or the pseudogene TRBV3-2), the J call TRBJ1-5; D is unresolved. V lost 1 base and J 7 bases, leaving 11 bases between the germline ends. Germline values: CDR1 LGHDT, CDR2 YNNKEL (reference sequence). CDR3 length equals 14 residues. CDR3 DNA sequence: TGTGCCAGCAGCCAAGGGTCTTTGCGGCAGCCCCAGCATTTT. Protein: CASSQGSLRQPQHF.

This clone turned up a few times. The chain combines TRBV5-8 with TRBJ1-6, with 7 bases matching TRBD1. V lost 3 bases and J lost 0; bases outside the gene matches: 3. Germline V CDR1 and CDR2: SGHTS, YDEGEE. The CDR3 length is 16 residues. CDR3 amino acids: CASSSTGDSYNSPLHF. DNA for the CDR3: TGTGCCAGCAGCTCAACAGGGGACTCCTATAATTCACCCCTCCACTTT.

This chain uses TRBV9 with TRBJ2-5; 9 nucleotides agree with TRBD1. Losses at the gene ends were 3 bases for V and 3 bases for J; bases not matched to a gene: 6. This CDR3 has 15 amino acids. Germline-derived CDR1 and CDR2 are SGDLS and YYNGEE. DNA for the CDR3: TGTGCCAGCAGCGCGTGGGGGGACAGGGAAGAGACCCAGTACTTC. Translated: CASSAWGDREETQYF.

The rearrangement uses TRBV6-5 and TRBJ2-1; 12 bases are shared with TRBD1. The CDR3 spans 15 residues. Germline V CDR1 and CDR2: MNHEY, SVGAGI. V dropped 5 bases and J dropped 6; count of bases not matched to a gene: 5. The CDR3 coding sequence is TGTGCCAGCAGTAGCCGGGACAGGGGGCCCAATGAGCAGTTCTTC. It encodes CASSSRDRGPNEQFF.

The rearrangement joins TRBV9 to TRBJ2-1; D unresolved. This CDR3 comprises 14 residues. The V gene lost 1 base and the J gene lost 9 bases, with 14 bases spanning the gap. Germline values: CDR1 SGDLS, CDR2 YYNGEE. CDR3 amino acids: CASSVSSAPGEQFF. The CDR3 bases are TGTGCCAGCAGCGTATCCAGCGCGCCCGGTGAGCAGTTCTTC.

V and J are TRBV5-8 and TRBJ1-5, with D possibly matching TRBD1 (6 bases). Germline loops: CDR1 SGHTS, CDR2 YDEGEE. The ends were cut back, 2 bases at V and 1 base at J, with 10 bases in the middle. CDR3 length equals 15 residues. CDR3 sequence reads: CASSFRGNSNQPQHF. For the CDR3, the DNA is TGTGCCAGCAGCTTTAGGGGGAACAGCAATCAGCCCCAGCATTTT.

The chain combines TRBV6-5 with TRBJ1-6, with TRBD1 matching over 7 bases. Germline loops: CDR1 MNHEY, CDR2 SVGAGI. Trimming cost V 6 bases and J 7 bases; bases outside gene matches: 6. The CDR3 extends over 14 amino acids. Here the CDR3 DNA reads TGTGCCAGCAGGCAACAGGGGATGAATTCACCCCTCCACTTT. Its protein product is CASRQQGMNSPLHF.

The V and J genes are TRBV6-5 and TRBJ2-5; D is perhaps TRBD1 (6 bases). This CDR3 has 13 residues. V gave up 4 bases and J gave up 3 bases, with 9 bases separating them. CDR1 is MNHEY and CDR2 is SVGAGI in the germline V gene. CDR3 region: CASSSNREETQYF. The CDR3 nucleotides are TGTGCCAGCAGTTCCAACAGGGAAGAGACCCAGTACTTC.

In DNA, the CDR3 is TGTGCCAGCAGCACCGTAGCGGGGGCGTACAATGAGCAGTTCTTC. This codes for CASSTVAGAYNEQFF. This sequence joins TRBV7-8 and TRBJ2-1, with 9 bases matching TRBD2. CDR1 and CDR2 from the germline V gene are SGHVS and FQNEAQ. CDR3 length equals 15 residues. The V segment lost 5 bases and the J segment 4 bases; nucleotides outside the gene matches: 6.

In DNA, the CDR3 is TGTGCCAGCAGAGGTACAGGGGGCTTGAGATACACCTTC. Its translation: CASRGTGGLRYTF. The rearrangement joins TRBV6-5 to TRBJ1-2, with TRBD1 identical over 9 bases. In germline, CDR1 is MNHEY, CDR2 SVGAGI. V lost 6 bases and J lost 11; bases outside the gene matches: 10. The CDR3 runs 13 residues.

In its sample, this clone was seen once. The J gene is TRBJ1-2, the V gene TRBV12-5; no reliable D call. CDR1 is LGHNT, CDR2 FRNRAP, per germline. The CDR3 spans 13 residues. V shed 4 bases and J shed 5 bases, with 11 bases lying between them. CDR3 residues: CASGYDIKYGYTF. CDR3 DNA: TGTGCTAGTGGTTACGACATCAAATATGGCTACACCTTC.

The chain employs TRBV18 and TRBJ2-5; TRBD1 might be the D (5 bases). Germline V gene data show CDR1 as KGHSH and CDR2 as LQKENI. Trimming took off 6 bases at V and 5 bases at J, with 16 bases between the two ends. This CDR3 has 14 residues. CDR3 DNA: TGTGCCAGCTCGTCTACAGGTGGCGGCGAGACCCAGTACTTC. Translating it yields CASSSTGGGETQYF.